This entry is about one T cell receptor beta chain. Germline V gives CDR1 LNHDA, CDR2 SQIVND (reference sequence). The germline V and J ends were trimmed by 3 bases and 4 bases, with 7 bases remaining between them. The CDR3 has 13 amino acids. These data come from a study of Tregs in tolerant kidney transplant recipients. Assay used: immunoSEQ multiplex PCR; TCRdb lists only in-frame clones, some missing. The sample records 92,000 or so clones, more than 90% being singletons. Unstimulated Tregs (CD4+CD25+CD127-) and CD4+CD25- non-Tregs were sorted from PBMCs. This sequence was found in a human donor in good health. Sequencing was carried out using CD8+ T cells from blood. The J gene is TRBJ2-1, the V gene TRBV19, with TRBD2 as a possible D gene (5 bases). The CDR3 here is CASSITGYNEQFF. CDR3 DNA: TGTGCCAGTAGTATCACGGGGTACAATGAGCAGTTCTTC.